The rows below give T cell receptor beta chains drawn from one sample of a study of CD4 T cell repertoires and nickel. Via MiXCR, TCRdb re-called the RT-PCR reads, giving one row per CDR3 protein. The sample lists a few hundred distinct CDR3 sequences; 30% to 35% were seen once. Input material: CD4+ T cells from blood, not recorded whether cultured. All receptors derive from a human donor in a nickel allergy study, with or without nickel allergy (not recorded which). It is not recorded whether this sample comes from one donor or several. Both conserved end residues are part of each CDR3. The order of the fields is CDR3 DNA, CDR3 protein, D gene, clone size, V gene, J gene. The D gene is left open where the match is weak. Size is omitted from some rows. Given values are once, few, many or a class for expanded clones.

CDR3 DNA: TGTGCCAGCAGCTTAGCGGGACGGACCGGGGAGCTGTTTTTT
CDR3 protein: CASSLAGRTGELFF
D gene: NA
clone size: few
V gene: TRBV7-7
J gene: TRBJ2-2

CDR3 DNA: TGTGCCAGCAGCCCGCCCCTCGGAAGCGGGAGTTGGGGCGAGCAGTACTTC
CDR3 protein: CASSPPLGSGSWGEQYF
D gene: TRBD2
clone size: once
V gene: TRBV3-1
J gene: TRBJ2-7

CDR3 DNA: TGTGCCAGTAGTATTGTTCGAGGGAGCGAGCAGTACTTC
CDR3 protein: CASSIVRGSEQYF
D gene: NA
clone size: NA
V gene: TRBV19
J gene: TRBJ2-7

CDR3 DNA: TGCGCCAGCAGCTTGGATGGGGGCTCTTTAGGGCAGTACTTC
CDR3 protein: CASSLDGGSLGQYF
D gene: NA
clone size: NA
V gene: TRBV5-1
J gene: TRBJ2-7

CDR3 DNA: TGTGCCAGCCGGGCAGGCCACTATGGCTACACCTTC
CDR3 protein: CASRAGHYGYTF
D gene: NA
clone size: few
V gene: TRBV12-3/TRBV12-4
J gene: TRBJ1-2

CDR3 DNA: TGTGCCAGCAGTGAACGACAGGGGGCGGATGGGGCCAACGTCCTGACTTTC
CDR3 protein: CASSERQGADGANVLTF
D gene: TRBD1
clone size: NA
V gene: TRBV25-1
J gene: TRBJ2-6

CDR3 DNA: TGTGCCAGCAGCCCTGGGACCGTCCTCTACGAGCAGTACTTC
CDR3 protein: CASSPGTVLYEQYF
D gene: NA
clone size: NA
V gene: TRBV7-8
J gene: TRBJ2-7

CDR3 DNA: TGTGCCAGCCTCGGACAGGGCTATTCACCCCTCCACTTT
CDR3 protein: CASLGQGYSPLHF
D gene: TRBD1
clone size: NA
V gene: TRBV19
J gene: TRBJ1-6

CDR3 DNA: TGTGCCAGCATCCTTAGAGAGGGGGCGAGATATGGCTACACCTTC
CDR3 protein: CASILREGARYGYTF
D gene: TRBD1
clone size: few
V gene: TRBV12-3/TRBV12-4
J gene: TRBJ1-2

CDR3 DNA: TGTGCCAGCACGATTGGGACTTTGGGCGAGCAGTACTTC
CDR3 protein: CASTIGTLGEQYF
D gene: NA
clone size: few
V gene: TRBV7-9
J gene: TRBJ2-7

CDR3 DNA: TGCGCCAGCAGCTCAGGACAGGCGAACACTGAAGCTTTCTTT
CDR3 protein: CASSSGQANTEAFF
D gene: TRBD1
clone size: hyperexpanded
V gene: TRBV5-1
J gene: TRBJ1-1

CDR3 DNA: TGTGCCAGCAGTATAGCGGGGGGGTTTGTCGAGCAGTTCTTC
CDR3 protein: CASSIAGGFVEQFF
D gene: TRBD2
clone size: NA
V gene: TRBV12-3/TRBV12-4
J gene: TRBJ2-1

CDR3 DNA: TGTGCCAGCAGCTTTTCCGGGACAGCGTATGGCTACACCTTC
CDR3 protein: CASSFSGTAYGYTF
D gene: TRBD1
clone size: NA
V gene: TRBV7-9
J gene: TRBJ1-2

CDR3 DNA: TGTGCCAGCAGTTTATCGCTGCTAGCGGGAGACACCGGGGAGCTGTTTTTT
CDR3 protein: CASSLSLLAGDTGELFF
D gene: TRBD2
clone size: few
V gene: TRBV27
J gene: TRBJ2-2

CDR3 DNA: TGCGCCAGCAGCCCCCCTGGGGGGTACATTCAGTACTTC
CDR3 protein: CASSPPGGYIQYF
D gene: NA
clone size: NA
V gene: TRBV5-1
J gene: TRBJ2-4

CDR3 DNA: TGTGCCTGGAGTCCCCTCGCGGTAAAACTTTATGGCTACACCTTC
CDR3 protein: CAWSPLAVKLYGYTF
D gene: NA
clone size: once
V gene: TRBV30
J gene: TRBJ1-2

CDR3 DNA: TGTGCCCTTACGGGCCCCCGAGATACGCAGTATTTT
CDR3 protein: CALTGPRDTQYF
D gene: NA
clone size: NA
V gene: TRBV7-7
J gene: TRBJ2-3

CDR3 DNA: TGTGCCACCAGCAGATCAGGACTAGCGGGAGTGGGGGATACGCAGTATTTT
CDR3 protein: CATSRSGLAGVGDTQYF
D gene: TRBD2
clone size: NA
V gene: TRBV15
J gene: TRBJ2-3

CDR3 DNA: TGTGCCAGCAGTTTCATGGGCCACGGGGAGCTGTTTTTT
CDR3 protein: CASSFMGHGELFF
D gene: NA
clone size: few
V gene: TRBV28
J gene: TRBJ2-2

CDR3 DNA: TGTGCCAGCAGCGTGGGAGGGGCCAACGTCCTGACTTTC
CDR3 protein: CASSVGGANVLTF
D gene: NA
clone size: NA
V gene: TRBV9
J gene: TRBJ2-6

CDR3 DNA: TGTGCCAGCAGCCCCGCTGGGGCTGGGAGGGAAGCTTTCTTT
CDR3 protein: CASSPAGAGREAFF
D gene: NA
clone size: NA
V gene: TRBV6-5
J gene: TRBJ1-1

CDR3 DNA: TGTGCCAGCAGACATACAGAGGCCGGGGAGCTGTTTTTT
CDR3 protein: CASRHTEAGELFF
D gene: NA
clone size: NA
V gene: TRBV12-3/TRBV12-4
J gene: TRBJ2-2

CDR3 DNA: TGTGCCACAACGGACGGATCCCTGGGGGCCCTCCACTTT
CDR3 protein: CATTDGSLGALHF
D gene: NA
clone size: few
V gene: TRBV6-5
J gene: TRBJ1-6

CDR3 DNA: TGTGCCACCGGCTTACCGGGACTAGCAACAGATACGCAGTATTTT
CDR3 protein: CATGLPGLATDTQYF
D gene: TRBD2
clone size: large
V gene: TRBV15
J gene: TRBJ2-3

CDR3 DNA: TGTGCCAGCAGCCTTGGCCATCACCCTCCTGGGGCCAACGTCCTGACTTTC
CDR3 protein: CASSLGHHPPGANVLTF
D gene: NA
clone size: NA
V gene: TRBV5-4
J gene: TRBJ2-6

CDR3 DNA: TGCGCCAGCAGACCTACTAGCGGGGAGCTGTTTTTT
CDR3 protein: CASRPTSGELFF
D gene: NA
clone size: NA
V gene: TRBV5-1
J gene: TRBJ2-2

CDR3 DNA: TGTGCCAGTAGTCGTCAGACAGGGGACTTAACCGGGGAGCTGTTTTTT
CDR3 protein: CASSRQTGDLTGELFF
D gene: TRBD1
clone size: NA
V gene: TRBV19
J gene: TRBJ2-2

CDR3 DNA: TGTGCCAGCAGTCACATCCTCTATGGCTACACCTTC
CDR3 protein: CASSHILYGYTF
D gene: NA
clone size: NA
V gene: TRBV6-1
J gene: TRBJ1-2

CDR3 DNA: TGTGCCAGTAGTATGCAGGCGAACTATGGCTACACCTTC
CDR3 protein: CASSMQANYGYTF
D gene: NA
clone size: few
V gene: TRBV19
J gene: TRBJ1-2

CDR3 DNA: TGTGCCACCAGCAGGCAGGGGGGAACCTCTGAAGCTTTCTTT
CDR3 protein: CATSRQGGTSEAFF
D gene: TRBD1
clone size: NA
V gene: TRBV15
J gene: TRBJ1-1

CDR3 DNA: TGTGCTAGCAGCCCCACGGGACAGGGTGGGGGTACGCAGTATTTT
CDR3 protein: CASSPTGQGGGTQYF
D gene: TRBD1
clone size: few
V gene: TRBV7-7
J gene: TRBJ2-3

CDR3 DNA: TGTGCCTGGACCCCCGGACTAGCGGGGTACAATGAGCAGTTCTTC
CDR3 protein: CAWTPGLAGYNEQFF
D gene: TRBD2
clone size: NA
V gene: TRBV30
J gene: TRBJ2-1

CDR3 DNA: TGCGCCAGCAGCTTTAACGAGCAACACTACAATGAGCAGTTCTTC
CDR3 protein: CASSFNEQHYNEQFF
D gene: NA
clone size: few
V gene: TRBV5-1
J gene: TRBJ2-1

CDR3 DNA: TGTGCCAGCAGGCACATGGAGAACACTGAAGCTTTCTTT
CDR3 protein: CASRHMENTEAFF
D gene: NA
clone size: NA
V gene: TRBV6-5
J gene: TRBJ1-1

CDR3 DNA: TGCAGCGTTGCTCACCAACAAGAGACCCAGTACTTC
CDR3 protein: CSVAHQQETQYF
D gene: NA
clone size: NA
V gene: TRBV29-1
J gene: TRBJ2-5